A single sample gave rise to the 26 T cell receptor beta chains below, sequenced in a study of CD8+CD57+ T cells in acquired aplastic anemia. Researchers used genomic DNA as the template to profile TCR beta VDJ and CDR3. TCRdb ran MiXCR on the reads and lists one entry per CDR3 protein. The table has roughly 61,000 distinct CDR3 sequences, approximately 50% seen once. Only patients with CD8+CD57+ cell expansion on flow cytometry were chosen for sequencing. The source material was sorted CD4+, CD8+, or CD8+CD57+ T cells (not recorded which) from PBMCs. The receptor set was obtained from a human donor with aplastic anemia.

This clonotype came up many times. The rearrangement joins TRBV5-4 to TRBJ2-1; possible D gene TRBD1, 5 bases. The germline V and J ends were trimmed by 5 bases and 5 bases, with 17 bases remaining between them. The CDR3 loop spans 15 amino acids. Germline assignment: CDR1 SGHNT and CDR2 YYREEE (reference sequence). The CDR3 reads CASSGASMTNNEQFF. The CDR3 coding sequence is TGTGCCAGCAGTGGGGCGTCGATGACAAACAATGAGCAGTTCTTC.

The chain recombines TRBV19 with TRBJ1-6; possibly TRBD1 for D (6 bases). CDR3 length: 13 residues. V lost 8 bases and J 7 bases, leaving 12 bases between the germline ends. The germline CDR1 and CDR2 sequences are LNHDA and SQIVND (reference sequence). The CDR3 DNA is TGTGCCAGTCGTGGGGGGCGGAATTCACCCCTCCACTTT. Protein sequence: CASRGGRNSPLHF.

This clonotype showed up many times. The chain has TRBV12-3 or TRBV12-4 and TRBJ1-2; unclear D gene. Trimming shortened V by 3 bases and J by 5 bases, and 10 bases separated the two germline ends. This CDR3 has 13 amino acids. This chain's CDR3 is CASSFGSPYGYTF. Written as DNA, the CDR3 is TGTGCCAGCAGTTTTGGCAGCCCTTATGGCTACACCTTC.

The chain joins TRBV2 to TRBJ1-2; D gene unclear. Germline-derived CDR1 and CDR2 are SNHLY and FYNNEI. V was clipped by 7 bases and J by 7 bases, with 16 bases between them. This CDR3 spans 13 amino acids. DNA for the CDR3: TGTGCCAGCACGGGCCGTGAGGGCCGTGGCTACACCTTC. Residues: CASTGREGRGYTF.

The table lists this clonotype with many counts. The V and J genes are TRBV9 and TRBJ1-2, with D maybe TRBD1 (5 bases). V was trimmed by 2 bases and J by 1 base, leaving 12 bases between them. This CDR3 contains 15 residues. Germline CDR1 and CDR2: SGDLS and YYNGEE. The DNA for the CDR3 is TGTGCCAGCAGCGTTACCGGGACGTTTAACTATGGCTACACCTTC. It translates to CASSVTGTFNYGYTF. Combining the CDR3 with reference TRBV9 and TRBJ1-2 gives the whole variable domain DSGVTQTPKHLITATGQRVTLRCSPRSGDLSVYWYQQSLDQGLQFLIQYYNGEERAKGNILERFSAQQFPDLHSELNLSSLELGDSALYFCASSVTGTFNYGYTFGSGTRLTVV.

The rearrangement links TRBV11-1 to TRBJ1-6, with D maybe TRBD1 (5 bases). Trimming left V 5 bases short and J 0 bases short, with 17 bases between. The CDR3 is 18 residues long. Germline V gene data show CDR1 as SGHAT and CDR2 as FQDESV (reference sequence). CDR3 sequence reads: CASSPFRARSSYNSPLHF. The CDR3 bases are TGTGCCAGCAGCCCATTCAGGGCGAGGAGCTCCTATAATTCACCCCTCCACTTT.

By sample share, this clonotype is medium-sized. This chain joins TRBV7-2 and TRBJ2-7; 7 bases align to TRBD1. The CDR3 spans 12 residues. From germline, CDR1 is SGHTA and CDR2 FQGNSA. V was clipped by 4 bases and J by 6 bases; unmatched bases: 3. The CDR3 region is CASSYTGVEQYF. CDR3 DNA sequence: TGTGCCAGCAGCTACACAGGGGTCGAGCAGTACTTC. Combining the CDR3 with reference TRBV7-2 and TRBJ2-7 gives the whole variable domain GAGVSQSPSNKVTEKGKDVELRCDPISGHTALYWYRQSLGQGLEFLIYFQGNSAPDKSGLPSDRFSAERTGGSVSTLTIQRTQQEDSAVYLCASSYTGVEQYFGPGTRLTVT.

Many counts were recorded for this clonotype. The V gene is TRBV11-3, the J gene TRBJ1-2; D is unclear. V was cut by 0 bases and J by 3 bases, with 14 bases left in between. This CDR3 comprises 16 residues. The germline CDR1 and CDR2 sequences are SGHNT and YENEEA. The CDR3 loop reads CASSLDPKISYYGYTF. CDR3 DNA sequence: TGTGCCAGCAGCTTAGATCCGAAAATCTCCTACTATGGCTACACCTTC.

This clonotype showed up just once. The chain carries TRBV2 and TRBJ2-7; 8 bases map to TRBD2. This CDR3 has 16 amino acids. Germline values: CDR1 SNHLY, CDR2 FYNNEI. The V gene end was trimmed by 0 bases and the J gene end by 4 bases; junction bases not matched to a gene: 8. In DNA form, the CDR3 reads TGTGCCAGCAGTGAAGCGGGGAGCGGGAGTGGGTACGAGCAGTACGTC. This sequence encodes CASSEAGSGSGYEQYV.

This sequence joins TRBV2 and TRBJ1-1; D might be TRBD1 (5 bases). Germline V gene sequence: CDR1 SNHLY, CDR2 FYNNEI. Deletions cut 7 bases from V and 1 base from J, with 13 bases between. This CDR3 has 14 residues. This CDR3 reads CASKEGKRNTEAFF. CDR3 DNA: TGTGCCAGCAAGGAGGGGAAGAGGAACACTGAAGCTTTCTTT.

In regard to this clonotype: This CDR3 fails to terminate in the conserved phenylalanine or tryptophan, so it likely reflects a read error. CDR3 amino acids: CASSQDRQGLDTEAFL. As DNA, the CDR3 is TGCGCCAGCAGCCAAGATCGGCAGGGGTTGGACACTGAAGCTTTCCTT. The chain carries TRBV4-1 and TRBJ1-1; tentatively, D is TRBD1 (6 bases). The CDR3 loop spans 16 amino acids. Germline assignment: CDR1 MGHRA and CDR2 YSYEKL. Trimming left V 0 bases short and J 3 bases short, with 14 bases between.

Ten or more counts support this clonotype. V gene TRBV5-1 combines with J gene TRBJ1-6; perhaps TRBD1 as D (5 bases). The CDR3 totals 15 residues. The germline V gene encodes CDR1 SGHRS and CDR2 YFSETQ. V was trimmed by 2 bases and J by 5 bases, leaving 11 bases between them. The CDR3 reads CASSFSGPNNSPLHF. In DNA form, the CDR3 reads TGCGCCAGCAGCTTTTCAGGGCCCAATAATTCACCCCTCCACTTT.

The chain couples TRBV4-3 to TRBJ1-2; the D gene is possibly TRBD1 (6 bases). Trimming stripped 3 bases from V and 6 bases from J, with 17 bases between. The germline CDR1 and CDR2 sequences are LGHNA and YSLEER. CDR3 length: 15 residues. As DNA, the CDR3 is TGCGCCAGCAGCCACCAACAGGGAACGGACCATGGCTACACCTTC. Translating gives CASSHQQGTDHGYTF.

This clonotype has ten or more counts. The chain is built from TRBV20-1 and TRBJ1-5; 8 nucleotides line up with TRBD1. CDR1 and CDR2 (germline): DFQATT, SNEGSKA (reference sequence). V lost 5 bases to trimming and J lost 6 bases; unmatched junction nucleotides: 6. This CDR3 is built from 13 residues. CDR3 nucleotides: TGCAGTGCTGGACAGGGACGCGGTCAGCCCCAGCATTTT. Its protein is CSAGQGRGQPQHF.

CDR3 in amino acids: CASSQAPGGSSTDTQYF. In DNA form, the CDR3 reads TGCGCCAGCAGCCAAGCCCCCGGCGGGTCTAGCACAGATACGCAGTATTTT. The chain links TRBV4-1 to TRBJ2-3; possible D gene TRBD2, 5 bases. Looked up from germline, CDR1 is MGHRA and CDR2 is YSYEKL. V was clipped by 1 base and J by 0 bases, with 14 bases between them. The CDR3 consists of 17 residues.

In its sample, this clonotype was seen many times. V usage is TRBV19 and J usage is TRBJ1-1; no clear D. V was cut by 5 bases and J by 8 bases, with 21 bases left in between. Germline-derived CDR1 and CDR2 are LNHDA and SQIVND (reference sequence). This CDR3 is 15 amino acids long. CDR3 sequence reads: CASSWIDTGRPEAFF. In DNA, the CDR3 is TGTGCCAGTAGTTGGATTGACACCGGGCGTCCCGAAGCTTTCTTT.

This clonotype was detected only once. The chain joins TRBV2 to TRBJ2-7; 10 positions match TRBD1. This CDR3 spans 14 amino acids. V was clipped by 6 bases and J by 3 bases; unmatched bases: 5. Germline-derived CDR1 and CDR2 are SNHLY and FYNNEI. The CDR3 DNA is TGTGCCAGCAGGCCCGGGACAGGGGTCTACGAGCAGTACTTC. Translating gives CASRPGTGVYEQYF.

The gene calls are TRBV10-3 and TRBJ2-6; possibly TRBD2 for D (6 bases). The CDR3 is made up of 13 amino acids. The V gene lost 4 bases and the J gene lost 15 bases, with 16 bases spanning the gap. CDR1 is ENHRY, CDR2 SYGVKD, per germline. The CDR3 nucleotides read TGTGCCATCAGTGCTCGGGGACTCCTCAACCTGACTTTC. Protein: CAISARGLLNLTF.

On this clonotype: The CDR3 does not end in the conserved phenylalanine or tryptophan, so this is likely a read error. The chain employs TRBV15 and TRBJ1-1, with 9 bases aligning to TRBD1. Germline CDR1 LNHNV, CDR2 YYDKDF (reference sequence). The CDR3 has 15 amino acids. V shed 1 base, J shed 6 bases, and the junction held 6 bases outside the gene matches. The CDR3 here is CATSRATGGSSEAFP. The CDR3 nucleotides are TGTGCCACCAGCAGAGCGACAGGGGGTTCGTCTGAAGCTTTCCCT.

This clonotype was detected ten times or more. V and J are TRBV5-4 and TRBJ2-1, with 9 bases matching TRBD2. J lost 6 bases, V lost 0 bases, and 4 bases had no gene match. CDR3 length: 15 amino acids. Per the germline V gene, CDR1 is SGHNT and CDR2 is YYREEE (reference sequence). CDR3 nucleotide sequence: TGTGCCAGCAGCTTGGAAAGCGGGGGGATCAATGAGCAGTTCTTC. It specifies CASSLESGGINEQFF.

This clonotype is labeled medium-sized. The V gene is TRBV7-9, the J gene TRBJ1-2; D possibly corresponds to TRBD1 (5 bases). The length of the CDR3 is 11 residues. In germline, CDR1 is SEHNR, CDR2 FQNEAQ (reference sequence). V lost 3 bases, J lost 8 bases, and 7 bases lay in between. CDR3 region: CASSLGDGYTF. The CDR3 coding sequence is TGTGCCAGCAGCTTGGGGGACGGCTACACCTTC. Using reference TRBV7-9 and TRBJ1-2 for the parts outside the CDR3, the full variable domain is DTGVSQNPRHKITKRGQNVTFRCDPISEHNRLYWYRQTLGQGPEFLTYFQNEAQLEKSRLLSDRFSAERPKGSFSTLEIQRTEQGDSAMYLCASSLGDGYTFGSGTRLTVV.

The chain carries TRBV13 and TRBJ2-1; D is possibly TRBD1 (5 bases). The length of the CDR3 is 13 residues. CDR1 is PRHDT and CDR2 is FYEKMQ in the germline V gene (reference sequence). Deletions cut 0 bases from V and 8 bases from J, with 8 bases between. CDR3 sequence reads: CASSLGRGYEQFF. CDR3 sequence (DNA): TGTGCCAGCAGCTTAGGAAGGGGCTATGAGCAGTTCTTC.

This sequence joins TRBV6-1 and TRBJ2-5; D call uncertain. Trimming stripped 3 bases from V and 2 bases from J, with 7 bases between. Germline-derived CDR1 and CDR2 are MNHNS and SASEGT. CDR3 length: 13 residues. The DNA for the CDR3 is TGTGCCAGCAGTGAGGCTGATCAAGAGACCCAGTACTTC. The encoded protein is CASSEADQETQYF.

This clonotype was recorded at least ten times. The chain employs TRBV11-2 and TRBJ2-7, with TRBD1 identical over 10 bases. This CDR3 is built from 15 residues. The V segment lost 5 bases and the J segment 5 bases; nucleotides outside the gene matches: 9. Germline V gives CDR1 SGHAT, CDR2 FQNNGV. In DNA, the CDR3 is TGTGCCAGCAGCCCTGGGCGGGGACAGGGGAACGAGCAGTACGTC. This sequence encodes CASSPGRGQGNEQYV.

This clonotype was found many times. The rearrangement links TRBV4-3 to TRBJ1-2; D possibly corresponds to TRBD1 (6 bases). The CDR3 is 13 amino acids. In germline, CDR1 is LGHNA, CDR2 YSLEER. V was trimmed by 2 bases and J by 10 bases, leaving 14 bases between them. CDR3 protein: CASSQSRDTDYTF. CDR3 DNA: TGCGCCAGCAGCCAATCCAGGGACACTGACTACACCTTC.

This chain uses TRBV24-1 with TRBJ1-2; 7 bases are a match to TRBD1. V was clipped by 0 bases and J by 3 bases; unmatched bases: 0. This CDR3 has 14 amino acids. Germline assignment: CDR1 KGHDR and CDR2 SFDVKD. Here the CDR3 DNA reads TGTGCCACCAGTGATTTGGACAGGGACTATGGCTACACCTTC. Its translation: CATSDLDRDYGYTF.